This is a list of T cell receptor beta chains from one sample in a study of CD8 T cells in ankylosing spondylitis. From the 5' RACE reads, TCRdb called clonotypes with MiXCR, one entry per CDR3 protein. In the table there are approximately 440,000 distinct CDR3 sequences, 17% of which are singletons. The source material was blood, either unsorted or a sorted T cell fraction (not recorded which). These receptors originate from a male donor with ankylosing spondylitis. Both conserved end residues are trimmed from each CDR3. Only part of the rows carry a size: once, few, many, or a class if the clone is expanded.

J,V,size,CDR3
TRBJ1-2,TRBV10-3,-,AIGTGVGSGGYT
TRBJ2-1,TRBV18,-,ASSPPSLSNEQF
TRBJ2-7,TRBV20-1,-,SARAGAYEQY
TRBJ2-1,TRBV5-1,-,ASSKLAGVSNEQF
TRBJ2-1,TRBV15,few,ATSRAVSPNEQF
TRBJ2-4,TRBV28,many,ASRRAKLNIQY
TRBJ1-1,TRBV25-1,-,ASSEWGRRSNTEAF
TRBJ2-5,TRBV12-3/TRBV12-4,-,ASSLNRGDGETQY
TRBJ2-2,TRBV7-3,few,ASSWGTAGELF
TRBJ1-6,TRBV18,-,ASSQTGANSPLH
TRBJ1-2,TRBV20-1,few,SAATRGDYGYT
TRBJ2-7,TRBV11-2,-,ASTPGQGRLSYEQY
TRBJ1-3,TRBV27,-,ASSLYDRGLWGNTIY